This T cell receptor (beta chain) was sequenced during a study of T cell repertoires in ileal Crohn's disease. Documented time point: proximal margin of the surgical specimen (macroscopically non-inflamed). A note on this clone: The antigen is undetermined.

Assay: immunoSEQ multiplex PCR; the TCRdb copy retains only in-frame clones and omits some. The sample has 6,500 or so clones, around 74% seen once; the top ten hold approximately 8.2%. The CDR3 has 15 residues. Germline V gene sequence: CDR1 MGHDK, CDR2 SYGVNS. V lost 1 base and J 0 bases, leaving 9 bases between the germline ends. Study-level results: Active smokers at surgery had more clonal expansions than non-smokers.

This sequence joins TRBV25-1 and TRBJ1-1; D gene uncertain. The specimen sequenced was ileal tissue. This TCR came from an adult with Crohn's disease. Here the CDR3 reads CASSELRDLNTEAFF. The CDR3 nucleotides read TGTGCCAGCAGTGAATTGAGAGATTTGAACACTGAAGCTTTCTTT.